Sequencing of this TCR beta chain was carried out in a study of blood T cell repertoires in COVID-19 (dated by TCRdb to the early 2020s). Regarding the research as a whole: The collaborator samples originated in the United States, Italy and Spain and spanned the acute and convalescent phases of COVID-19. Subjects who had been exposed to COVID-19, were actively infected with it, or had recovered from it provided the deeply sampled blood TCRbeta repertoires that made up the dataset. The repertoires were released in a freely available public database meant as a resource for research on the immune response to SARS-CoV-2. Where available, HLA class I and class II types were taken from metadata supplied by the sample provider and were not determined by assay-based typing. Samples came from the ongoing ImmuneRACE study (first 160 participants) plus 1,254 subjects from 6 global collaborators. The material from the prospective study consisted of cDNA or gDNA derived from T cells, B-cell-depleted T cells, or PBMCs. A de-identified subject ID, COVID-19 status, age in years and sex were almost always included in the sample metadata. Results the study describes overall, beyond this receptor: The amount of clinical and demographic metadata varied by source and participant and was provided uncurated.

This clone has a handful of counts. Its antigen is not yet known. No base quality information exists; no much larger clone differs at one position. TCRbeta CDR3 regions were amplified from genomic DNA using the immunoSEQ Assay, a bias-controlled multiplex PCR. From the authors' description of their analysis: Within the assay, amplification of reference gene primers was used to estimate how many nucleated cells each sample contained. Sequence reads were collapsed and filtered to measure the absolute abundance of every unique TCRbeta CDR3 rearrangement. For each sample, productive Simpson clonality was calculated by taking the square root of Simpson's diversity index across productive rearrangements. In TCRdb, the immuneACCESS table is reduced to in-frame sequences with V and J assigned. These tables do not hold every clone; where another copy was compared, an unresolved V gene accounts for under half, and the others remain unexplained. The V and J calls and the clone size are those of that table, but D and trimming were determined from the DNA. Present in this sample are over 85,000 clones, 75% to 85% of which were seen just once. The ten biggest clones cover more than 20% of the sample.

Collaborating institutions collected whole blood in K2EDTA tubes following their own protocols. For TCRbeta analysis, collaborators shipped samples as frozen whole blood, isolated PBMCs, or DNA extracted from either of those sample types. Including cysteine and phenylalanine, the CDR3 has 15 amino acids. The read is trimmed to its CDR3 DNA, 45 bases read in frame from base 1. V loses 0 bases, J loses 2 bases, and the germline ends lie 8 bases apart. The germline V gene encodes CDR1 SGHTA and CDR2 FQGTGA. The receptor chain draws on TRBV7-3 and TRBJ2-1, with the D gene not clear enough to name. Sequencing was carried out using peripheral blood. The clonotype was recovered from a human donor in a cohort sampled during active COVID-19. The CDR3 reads CASSLTASAYNEQFF. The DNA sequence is TGTGCCAGCAGCTTAACCGCGAGTGCCTACAATGAGCAGTTCTTC. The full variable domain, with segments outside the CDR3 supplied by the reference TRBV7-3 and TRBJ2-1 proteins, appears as GAGVSQTPSNKVTEKGKYVELRCDPISGHTALYWYRQSLGQGPEFLIYFQGTGAADDSGLPNDRFFAVRPEGSVSTLKIQRTERGDSAVYLCASSLTASAYNEQFFGPGTRLTVL.